This T cell receptor beta chain was recovered during a study of chemoradiotherapy in HPV16-positive cancers. Method: immunoSEQ multiplex PCR; TCRdb's copy keeps in-frame clones and lacks some. The table lists roughly 12,000 clones, more than 50% of them singletons. Broader study findings: HPV-responsive T-cell expansion during chemoradiotherapy was linked to improved recurrence-free survival in HPV16-positive patients.

Notes on this clone: Its antigen is not known.

The V end lost 2 bases, the J end lost 0 bases, and 10 bases lay between the germline ends. The germline V gene encodes CDR1 MNHNS and CDR2 SASEGT. The length of the CDR3 is 15 residues. This clonotype was sampled from a human donor with HPV-associated anogenital cancer. Sampling was conducted from a patient who underwent chemoradiotherapy. The J gene is TRBJ1-1, the V gene TRBV6-1; D call uncertain. CDR3 nucleotides: TGTGCCAGCAGTGAACATCCGGGCCTGAACACTGAAGCTTTCTTT. Translated, it gives CASSEHPGLNTEAFF.